Listed here is a single T cell receptor (beta chain). The V end lost 7 bases, the J end lost 7 bases, and 13 bases lay between the germline ends. The CDR3 covers 12 residues. The sample belongs to a study of T cell responses to AZD1222 COVID-19 vaccine. Method: immunoSEQ multiplex PCR; TCRdb's copy keeps in-frame clones and lacks some. The sample contains more than 70,000 clones, about nine tenths of which appear only once. Sequenced material: peripheral blood, taken 28 days after the second AZD1222 dose. This TCR came from an adult who received the AZD1222 COVID-19 vaccine. The gene calls are TRBV12-3 or TRBV12-4 and TRBJ1-2; D might be TRBD1 (6 bases). CDR3 amino acids: CASTTGEAGYTF. CDR3 coding DNA: TGTGCCAGCACGACAGGAGAGGCTGGCTACACCTTC.